This note documents a single T cell receptor beta chain sequence. The sample is drawn from a study of blood T cell repertoires in COVID-19. Study overall: T cells, B-cell-depleted T cells, or PBMCs provided the cDNA or gDNA that served as material.

Trimming removed 1 base at V and 8 bases at J, with 17 bases between. Germline CDR1 and CDR2: SGHVS and FQNEAQ. The CDR3 has 15 residues. TCRdb keeps only in-frame clones here, not all; method: immunoSEQ multiplex PCR. The profile covers 400,000 to 450,000 clones, with 88% appearing a single time and around an eighth taken by the ten largest. Input material: peripheral blood. The TCR was taken from a woman in her fifties or sixties with COVID-19, enrolled during active disease. This chain joins TRBV7-8 and TRBJ1-1; a weak D match, TRBD1 (5 bases). CDR3 loop: CASSLDSLGDSEAFF. In DNA, the CDR3 is TGTGCCAGCAGCTTAGATTCGTTAGGAGACAGCGAAGCTTTCTTT.